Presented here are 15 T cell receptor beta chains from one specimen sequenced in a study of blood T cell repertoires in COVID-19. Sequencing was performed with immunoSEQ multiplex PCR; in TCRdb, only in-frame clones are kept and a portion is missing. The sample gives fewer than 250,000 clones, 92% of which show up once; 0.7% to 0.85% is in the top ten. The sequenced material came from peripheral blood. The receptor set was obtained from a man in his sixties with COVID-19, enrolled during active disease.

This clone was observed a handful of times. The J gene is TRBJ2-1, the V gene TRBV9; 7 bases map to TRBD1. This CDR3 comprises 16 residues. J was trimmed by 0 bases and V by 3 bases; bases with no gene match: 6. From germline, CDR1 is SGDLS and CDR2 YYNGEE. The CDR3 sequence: CASSGRTGSSYNEQFF. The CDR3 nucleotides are TGTGCCAGCAGCGGAAGGACAGGCAGCTCCTACAATGAGCAGTTCTTC.

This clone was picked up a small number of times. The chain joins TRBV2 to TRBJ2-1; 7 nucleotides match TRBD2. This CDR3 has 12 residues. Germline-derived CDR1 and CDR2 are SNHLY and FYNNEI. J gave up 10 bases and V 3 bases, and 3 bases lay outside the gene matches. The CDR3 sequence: CASSETSLEQFF. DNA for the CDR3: TGTGCCAGCAGTGAGACTAGCTTAGAGCAGTTCTTC.

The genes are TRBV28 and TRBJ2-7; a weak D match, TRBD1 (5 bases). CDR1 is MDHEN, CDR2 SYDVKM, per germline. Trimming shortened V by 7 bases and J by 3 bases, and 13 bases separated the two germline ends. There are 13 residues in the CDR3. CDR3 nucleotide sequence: TGTGCCAGCACCCCCAGGGCGCACTACGAGCAGTACTTC. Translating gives CASTPRAHYEQYF.

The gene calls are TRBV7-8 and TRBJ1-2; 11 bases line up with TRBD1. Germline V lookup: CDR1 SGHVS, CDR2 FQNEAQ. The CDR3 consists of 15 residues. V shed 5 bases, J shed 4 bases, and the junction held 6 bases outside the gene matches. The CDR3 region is CASSITGTGGYGYTF. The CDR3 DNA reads TGTGCCAGCAGCATCACCGGGACAGGGGGCTATGGCTACACCTTC. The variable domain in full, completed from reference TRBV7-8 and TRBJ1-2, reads GAGVSQSPRYKVAKRGQDVALRCDPISGHVSLFWYQQALGQGPEFLTYFQNEAQLDKSGLPSDRFFAERPEGSVSTLKIQRTQQEDSAVYLCASSITGTGGYGYTFGSGTRLTVV.

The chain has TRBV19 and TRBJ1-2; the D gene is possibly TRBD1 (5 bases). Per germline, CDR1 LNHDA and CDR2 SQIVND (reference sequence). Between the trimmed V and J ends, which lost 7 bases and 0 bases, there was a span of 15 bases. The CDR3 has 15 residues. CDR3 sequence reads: CASNHRGGANYGYTF. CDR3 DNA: TGTGCCAGTAATCATCGGGGGGGAGCTAACTATGGCTACACCTTC.

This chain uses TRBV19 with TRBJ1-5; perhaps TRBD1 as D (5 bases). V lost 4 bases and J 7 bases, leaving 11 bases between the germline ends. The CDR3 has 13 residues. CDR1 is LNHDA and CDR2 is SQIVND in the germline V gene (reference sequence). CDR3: CASSRQKLQPQHF. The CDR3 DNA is TGTGCCAGTAGTAGACAGAAGTTGCAGCCCCAGCATTTT.

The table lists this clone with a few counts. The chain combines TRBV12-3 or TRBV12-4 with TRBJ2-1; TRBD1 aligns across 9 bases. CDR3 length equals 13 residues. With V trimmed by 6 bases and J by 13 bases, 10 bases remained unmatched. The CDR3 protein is CASRPGGQGIQFF. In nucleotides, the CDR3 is TGTGCCAGCAGGCCCGGGGGACAGGGAATACAGTTCTTC.

CDR3 amino acids: CASSEISGTSYEQYF. The DNA for the CDR3 is TGCGCCAGCAGTGAAATTTCGGGGACATCCTACGAGCAGTACTTC. The chain couples TRBV10-2 to TRBJ2-7, with D perhaps matching TRBD1 (6 bases). Germline V CDR1 and CDR2: WSHSY, SAAADI. The CDR3 sequence is 15 residues long. Trimming took 3 bases from V and 1 from J, leaving 13 bases between them.

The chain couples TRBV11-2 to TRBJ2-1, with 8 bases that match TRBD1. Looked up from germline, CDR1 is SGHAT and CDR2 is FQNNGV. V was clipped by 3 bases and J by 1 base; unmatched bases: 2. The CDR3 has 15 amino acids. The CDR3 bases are TGTGCCAGCAGCTTGACAGGGGCGTCCTACAATGAGCAGTTCTTC. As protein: CASSLTGASYNEQFF.

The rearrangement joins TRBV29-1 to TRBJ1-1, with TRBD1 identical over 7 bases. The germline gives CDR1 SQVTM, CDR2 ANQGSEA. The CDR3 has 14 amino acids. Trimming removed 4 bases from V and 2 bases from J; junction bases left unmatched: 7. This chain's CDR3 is CSVVDRQGNTEAFF. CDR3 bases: TGCAGCGTTGTGGATAGACAGGGTAACACTGAAGCTTTCTTT.

CDR3 residues: CASSVHELAQETQYF. DNA for the CDR3: TGTGCCAGCAGTGTACATGAGCTAGCCCAAGAGACCCAGTACTTC. J is TRBJ2-5 and V is TRBV2; maybe TRBD2 (5 bases). The CDR3 loop spans 15 amino acids. Germline CDR1 is SNHLY and CDR2 is FYNNEI. V lost 4 bases and J lost 1, with 13 bases in between.

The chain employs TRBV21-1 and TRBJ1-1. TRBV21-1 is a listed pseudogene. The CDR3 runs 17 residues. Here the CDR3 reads CASSKKASLDDNTEAFF. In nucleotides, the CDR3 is TGTGCCAGCAGCAAAAAGGCCTCCCTAGATGATAACACTGAAGCTTTCTTT.

CDR3 bases: TGTGCCAGCAAGGAGGCAGGCCCGGGAAGGCCCCAGCATTTT. Its protein is CASKEAGPGRPQHF. The rearrangement links TRBV2 to TRBJ1-5; no firm D call. The ends were cut back, 7 bases at V and 9 bases at J, with 19 bases in the middle. The CDR3 totals 14 residues. Germline assignment: CDR1 SNHLY and CDR2 FYNNEI.

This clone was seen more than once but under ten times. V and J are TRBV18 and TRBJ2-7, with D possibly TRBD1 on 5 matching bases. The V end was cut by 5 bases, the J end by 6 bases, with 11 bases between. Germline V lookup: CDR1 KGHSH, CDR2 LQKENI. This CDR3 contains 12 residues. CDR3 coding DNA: TGTGCCAGCTCAAATCCCAGGGCCGAGCAGTACTTC. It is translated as CASSNPRAEQYF.

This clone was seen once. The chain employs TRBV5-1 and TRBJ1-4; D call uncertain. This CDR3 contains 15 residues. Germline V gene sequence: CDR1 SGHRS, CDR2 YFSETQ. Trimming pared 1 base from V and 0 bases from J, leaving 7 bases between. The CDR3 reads CASSLTVATNEKLFF. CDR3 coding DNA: TGCGCCAGCAGCTTGACAGTAGCAACTAATGAAAAACTGTTTTTT.